This T cell receptor beta chain was observed in a study of blood T cell repertoires in COVID-19. On the study more broadly: Specimens from acute and convalescent COVID-19 originated in the United States, Italy and Spain. T cells, B-cell-depleted T cells, or PBMCs provided the cDNA or gDNA that served as material.

The CDR3 spans 14 residues. Germline CDR1 reads MNHEY; CDR2 reads SVGEGT. Germline trimming cut 4 bases from V and 3 bases from J; bases unmatched to any gene: 2. Original analysis: Using reference gene primer amplification, nucleated cell counts were estimated. Clones were sequenced by immunoSEQ multiplex PCR, and TCRdb holds only the in-frame ones, with some missing. V, J and clone size derive from that table, while D and trimming were established from the DNA sequence. The data show approximately 54,000 clones, 86% seen once. This clone was found once. The chain couples TRBV6-2 or TRBV6-3 to TRBJ1-3, with 8 positions matching TRBD1. This receptor was identified in a man older than 75 with active COVID-19. Specimen: peripheral blood. The CDR3 DNA reads as TGTGCCAGCAGTTCGGACAGGGTTGGAAACACCATATATTTT. It yields the protein CASSSDRVGNTIYF.